These T cell receptor beta chains were read from a single sample in a study of T cell responses to AZD1222 COVID-19 vaccine. Assay used: immunoSEQ multiplex PCR; TCRdb lists only in-frame clones, some missing. Of more than 140,000 clones in the sample, 85% to 95% are singletons; the top ten hold around 0.9%. Source: peripheral blood, taken on day 0 of MenACWY control vaccination. The source is an adult in good health. The CDR3 runs from the conserved cysteine through the conserved F or W. The D gene is left open where the match is weak. A row's size may be missing; if present it is once, few, many or a size class.

>NA|TRBJ2-1|once|TRBV13
CASRRGHLTVNEQFF
TGTGCCAGCAGGCGGGGCCACCTAACAGTCAATGAGCAGTTCTTC
>NA|TRBJ1-2|NA|TRBV4-3
CASSHSGHRAYGYTF
TGCGCCAGCAGCCATTCCGGACACCGGGCGTATGGCTACACCTTC
>TRBD1|TRBJ1-1|NA|TRBV11-2
CASSLDGTGDTEAFF
TGTGCCAGCAGCTTAGACGGGACAGGAGACACTGAAGCTTTCTTT
>NA|TRBJ1-2|NA|TRBV7-9
CASNAGPYGYTF
TGTGCCAGCAATGCAGGACCGTATGGCTACACCTTC
>TRBD1|TRBJ1-6|NA|TRBV11-2
CASSLAPGQYNSPLHF
TGTGCCAGCAGCTTAGCCCCGGGACAGTATAATTCACCCCTCCACTTT
>NA|TRBJ2-7|NA|TRBV27
CASSPPGGRYDEQYF
TGTGCCAGCAGCCCCCCCGGGGGGCGATATGACGAGCAGTACTTC
>NA|TRBJ1-1|NA|TRBV6-5
CASTLGLGDTEAFF
TGTGCCAGCACTCTGGGCCTGGGGGACACTGAAGCTTTCTTT
>NA|TRBJ1-2|NA|TRBV3-1/TRBV3-2
CASSQDAYGYTF
TGTGCCAGCAGCCAAGATGCTTACGGCTACACCTTC
>TRBD1|TRBJ1-5|NA|TRBV27
CASSPRTGGIYSNQPQHF
TGTGCCAGCAGTCCACGGACAGGGGGGATTTATAGCAATCAGCCCCAGCATTTT
>NA|TRBJ1-1|NA|TRBV6-2/TRBV6-3
CASSLNKNTEAFF
TGTGCCAGCAGCCTCAACAAGAACACTGAAGCTTTCTTT
>NA|TRBJ1-6|NA|TRBV7-2
CASSLRSGGGNSPLHF
TGTGCCAGCAGCTTAAGGTCGGGGGGGGGTAATTCACCCCTCCACTTT
>NA|TRBJ2-5|few|TRBV5-1
CASSSSPLGEQTQYF
TGCGCCAGCAGCTCCTCCCCTTTAGGGGAACAGACCCAGTACTTC
>TRBD1|TRBJ2-5|NA|TRBV2
CASQGQQETQYF
TGTGCCAGCCAGGGACAGCAAGAGACCCAGTACTTC
>NA|TRBJ1-5|NA|TRBV4-1
CASSQESGSNQPQHF
TGCGCCAGCAGCCAAGAATCAGGAAGCAATCAGCCCCAGCATTTT
>NA|TRBJ2-7|NA|TRBV4-1
CASSQAPGSSYEQYF
TGCGCCAGCAGCCAAGCCCCGGGGAGTTCCTACGAGCAGTACTTC
>NA|TRBJ1-6|NA|TRBV18
CASSPPHDRGRSPLHF
TGTGCCAGCTCACCTCCGCACGATCGGGGGCGATCACCCCTCCACTTT
>NA|TRBJ2-2|NA|TRBV6-2/TRBV6-3
CASSYSSGVETGELFF
TGTGCCAGCAGTTACTCTTCCGGGGTCGAAACCGGGGAGCTGTTTTTT
>NA|TRBJ2-7|NA|TRBV19
CASSIGSSYEQYF
TGTGCCAGTAGTATCGGGAGCTCCTACGAGCAGTACTTC
>NA|TRBJ2-7|NA|TRBV3-1/TRBV3-2
CASSQGRRTASYEQYF
TGTGCCAGCAGCCAGGGCAGAAGGACCGCTTCCTACGAGCAGTACTTC
>NA|TRBJ1-1|NA|TRBV3-1/TRBV3-2
CASSRIGGTEAFF
TGTGCCAGCAGCCGAATAGGGGGGACTGAAGCTTTCTTT
>NA|TRBJ1-1|NA|TRBV10-3
CAIGSNTEAFF
TGTGCCATCGGTTCGAACACTGAAGCTTTCTTT
>TRBD1|TRBJ1-2|few|TRBV18
CASSLDRANYGYTF
TGTGCCAGCTCATTGGACAGGGCTAACTATGGCTACACCTTC